The 31 T cell receptor beta chains given below trace back to one sample, sequenced in a study of CD8 T cells in ankylosing spondylitis. Antigen specificity for these receptors is unknown. TCRdb itself ran the 5' RACE reads through MiXCR, one entry per CDR3 protein. The data contain 700,000 or so distinct CDR3 sequences, 15% to 20% of them singletons. The study's findings and limits: About 8 highly homologous variants made up a TCR beta motif, and this motif appeared characteristic of ankylosing spondylitis blood.

The sequenced sample was blood, either unsorted or a sorted T cell fraction (not recorded which). The source of these receptors is a male donor with ankylosing spondylitis.

About this clonotype itself: Because the CDR3's place on the DNA is in doubt, the DNA is left out and the CDR3 is given as listed by TCRdb. This chain links TRBV27 with TRBJ2-1; whether TRBD2, the table's D call, matches the DNA was not checked. Germline lookup yields CDR1 MNHEY and CDR2 SMNVEV (reference sequence). The CDR3 has 15 amino acids, counting both end residues. CDR3 sequence reads: CASSTSGLADNEQFF.

The chain links TRBV29-1 to TRBJ2-3; 10 bases match TRBD2. The CDR3 spans 14 residues. Germline CDR1 reads SQVTM; CDR2 reads ANQGSEA. The J segment lost 11 bases and the V segment lost 7 bases, leaving 15 bases of the junction unmatched. The CDR3 loop is CSAQDEGKRGGQYF. The CDR3 DNA sequence: TGCAGCGCCCAGGATGAGGGAAAGCGGGGGGGGCAGTATTTT.

This clonotype was found a few times. This chain connects TRBV6-1 to TRBJ2-5; D is unclear. V lost 3 bases and J 13 bases, leaving 15 bases between the germline ends. This CDR3 contains 12 residues. Germline CDR1 and CDR2: MNHNS and SASEGT. CDR3 DNA sequence: TGTGCCAGCAGTGATTCATACGGGCCTAGGTACTTC. Encoded protein: CASSDSYGPRYF.

This clonotype was counted only a few times. J is TRBJ2-7 and V is TRBV7-2; D possibly corresponds to TRBD2 (6 bases). CDR1 is SGHTA and CDR2 is FQGNSA in the germline V gene. V was pared by 1 base and J by 4 bases, with 11 bases between. The CDR3 is 14 amino acids. The CDR3 DNA sequence: TGTGCCAGCAGCTTAGGCGGGAATGGGTACGAGCAGTACTTC. Translating gives CASSLGGNGYEQYF.

The sample holds many counts of this clonotype. V is TRBV30 and J is TRBJ1-2; 7 bases are shared with TRBD1. Germline V gene sequence: CDR1 GTSNPN, CDR2 SVGIG (reference sequence). CDR3 length: 13 residues. J gave up 5 bases and V 4 bases, and 7 bases lay outside the gene matches. CDR3 nucleotides: TGTGCCTGGAACAGGGACAGAGGGTATGGCTACACCTTC. Amino acids: CAWNRDRGYGYTF.

The V gene is TRBV20-1, the J gene TRBJ2-1, with D possibly being TRBD2 (6 bases). The V and J ends lost 6 bases and 4 bases respectively, with 13 bases between them. This CDR3 region has 13 residues. In germline, CDR1 is DFQATT, CDR2 SNEGSKA (reference sequence). The CDR3 DNA reads TGCAGTGCCATGACTAGGCTTTACAATGAGCAGTTCTTC. Protein sequence: CSAMTRLYNEQFF.

The chain carries TRBV12-3 or TRBV12-4 and TRBJ2-7; D uncertain. This CDR3 region has 14 residues. Trimming removed 5 bases at V and 0 bases at J, with 11 bases between. The CDR3 here is CASSHDTISYEQYF. The CDR3 DNA follows: TGTGCCAGCAGTCACGACACTATCTCCTACGAGCAGTACTTC.

This clonotype was counted only a few times. J is TRBJ2-5 and V is TRBV29-1, with TRBD2 as a possible D gene (5 bases). V gave up 5 bases and J gave up 2 bases, with 12 bases separating them. Germline V gene data show CDR1 as SQVTM and CDR2 as ANQGSEA. This CDR3 is 13 amino acids long. CDR3 sequence reads: CSVRVATQETQYF. CDR3 bases: TGCAGCGTTCGGGTAGCGACTCAAGAGACCCAGTACTTC.

The sample holds a few counts of this clonotype. This sequence joins TRBV20-1 and TRBJ1-1; unclear D gene. Germline-derived CDR1 and CDR2 are DFQATT and SNEGSKA (reference sequence). V lost 2 bases and J 3 bases, leaving 7 bases between the germline ends. This CDR3 is 12 amino acids long. CDR3 DNA: TGCAGTGCTAGAAATCGGTACACTGAAGCTTTCTTT. Translated: CSARNRYTEAFF.

This clonotype has a count of ten or more. The J gene is TRBJ2-3, the V gene TRBV20-1; TRBD2 matches 9 bases. Per the germline V gene, CDR1 is DFQATT and CDR2 is SNEGSKA (reference sequence). The CDR3 extends over 16 amino acids. Trimming removed 3 bases from V and 2 bases from J; junction bases left unmatched: 9. This CDR3 is CSARGTSRRVTDTQYF. The CDR3, as DNA: TGCAGTGCTAGGGGGACTAGCAGAAGGGTCACAGATACGCAGTATTTT.

This clonotype occurred a few times. This chain connects TRBV6-5 to TRBJ2-3, with D possibly matching TRBD2 (7 bases). Germline lookup yields CDR1 MNHEY and CDR2 SVGAGI. The CDR3 is made up of 14 amino acids. V was trimmed by 0 bases and J by 11 bases, leaving 15 bases between them. CDR3 region: CASSYSEMGGGQYF. The CDR3, as DNA: TGTGCCAGCAGTTACTCAGAGATGGGAGGGGGGCAGTATTTT.

This chain links TRBV20-1 with TRBJ1-6, with D perhaps TRBD1 (6 bases). Germline CDR1 is DFQATT and CDR2 is SNEGSKA (reference sequence). The V and J ends lost 3 bases and 2 bases respectively, with 11 bases between them. There are 15 residues in the CDR3. CDR3 nucleotide sequence: TGCAGTGCTAGGGTGGAGGGGGCCTATAATTCACCCCTCCACTTT. Translation gives CSARVEGAYNSPLHF.

The rearrangement links TRBV13 to TRBJ2-5, with a weak D call TRBD2 (5 bases). Germline V lookup: CDR1 PRHDT, CDR2 FYEKMQ (reference sequence). The CDR3 totals 14 residues. Trimming left V 5 bases short and J 5 bases short, with 15 bases between. DNA of the CDR3: TGTGCCAGCAGCCCCCCGGGGAAACAGGAGACCCAGTACTTC. This encodes CASSPPGKQETQYF.

The J gene is TRBJ2-4, the V gene TRBV7-9, with D possibly matching TRBD1 (5 bases). Germline V gene lookup returns CDR1 SEHNR and CDR2 FQNEAQ (reference sequence). The CDR3 is 15 amino acids. Trimming shortened V by 1 base and J by 8 bases, and 15 bases separated the two germline ends. The CDR3 bases are TGTGCCAGCAGCTTAGGGGTCGTAGGGGCGGACATTCAGTACTTC. Amino acid sequence: CASSLGVVGADIQYF.

This clonotype was seen more than once but under ten times. The chain links TRBV5-5 to TRBJ2-7; D call uncertain. The germline CDR1 and CDR2 sequences are SGHKS and YYEKEE (reference sequence). The CDR3 contains 15 residues. V was cut by 0 bases and J by 0 bases, with 10 bases left in between. The CDR3 here is CASSLDPQISYEQYF. Here the CDR3 DNA reads TGTGCCAGCAGCTTGGATCCACAGATCTCCTACGAGCAGTACTTC. The whole variable domain, remainder taken from reference TRBV5-5 and TRBJ2-7, is DAGVTQSPTHLIKTRGQQVTLRCSPISGHKSVSWYQQVLGQGPQFIFQYYEKEERGRGNFPDRFSARQFPNYSSELNVNALLLGDSALYLCASSLDPQISYEQYFGPGTRLTVT.

This clonotype was observed a few times. The gene calls are TRBV19 and TRBJ1-2; the D gene is possibly TRBD1 (5 bases). Between the trimmed V and J ends, which lost 8 bases and 8 bases, there was a span of 12 bases. Germline V gene sequence: CDR1 LNHDA, CDR2 SQIVND (reference sequence). The CDR3 has 11 amino acids. The CDR3 loop reads CASYRDGGYTF. In DNA form, the CDR3 reads TGTGCCAGTTACCGGGACGGCGGCTACACCTTC.

This clonotype was counted between two and nine times. The CDR3 DNA reads TGCAGCGTTGTCTACTGGGGGGCCGGGGAGACCCAGTACTTC. Translating it yields CSVVYWGAGETQYF. The rearrangement links TRBV29-1 to TRBJ2-5; D tentatively fits TRBD1 or TRBD2 (6 bases each). The germline V and J ends were trimmed by 4 bases and 5 bases, with 17 bases remaining between them. CDR1 and CDR2 (germline): SQVTM, ANQGSEA. The CDR3 spans 14 residues.

This clonotype was observed a handful of times. The J gene is TRBJ2-1, the V gene TRBV5-1, with D possibly called TRBD1 or TRBD2 (5 bases each). The CDR3 has 16 residues. Trimming took off 4 bases at V and 4 bases at J, with 18 bases between the two ends. The germline V gene encodes CDR1 SGHRS and CDR2 YFSETQ. Here the CDR3 reads CASSEIRDPSYNEQFF. For the CDR3, the DNA is TGCGCCAGCAGCGAAATCCGGGACCCCTCTTACAATGAGCAGTTCTTC.

The CDR3 is CASSQVGLLEQTQYF. The CDR3 region has the DNA TGCGCCAGCAGCCAAGTGGGACTCCTCGAGCAGACCCAGTACTTC. The V and J genes are TRBV4-1 and TRBJ2-5, with D perhaps matching TRBD2 (6 bases). The length of the CDR3 is 15 residues. The germline V and J ends were trimmed by 1 base and 6 bases, with 15 bases remaining between them. Germline CDR1 MGHRA, CDR2 YSYEKL.

V gene TRBV4-1 combines with J gene TRBJ2-5, with 7 bases aligning to TRBD2. The CDR3 is 14 residues long. With V trimmed by 0 bases and J by 8 bases, 6 bases remained unmatched. In germline, CDR1 is MGHRA, CDR2 YSYEKL. The CDR3 DNA reads TGCGCCAGCAGCCAAGAGGCGGGGGATCGAACCCAGTACTTC. It is translated as CASSQEAGDRTQYF.

There are a few counts of this clonotype. The chain is built from TRBV20-1 and TRBJ2-1; D gene unclear. The V end lost 6 bases, the J end lost 4 bases, and 10 bases lay between the germline ends. CDR1 is DFQATT and CDR2 is SNEGSKA in the germline V gene (reference sequence). The CDR3 totals 12 residues. The CDR3 here is CSAKGAYNEQFF. The CDR3 nucleotides are TGCAGTGCAAAGGGTGCATACAATGAGCAGTTCTTC.

The J gene is TRBJ2-3, the V gene TRBV11-2; TRBD2 matches at 15 bases. The CDR3 has 19 residues. The germline V gene has CDR1 SGHAT and CDR2 FQNNGV. J was trimmed by 2 bases and V by 1 base; bases with no gene match: 7. CDR3 in amino acids: CASSLGTSGGAPNTDTQYF. In DNA form, the CDR3 reads TGTGCCAGCAGCTTAGGGACTAGCGGGGGGGCCCCTAACACAGATACGCAGTATTTT.

J is TRBJ2-1 and V is TRBV10-2, with TRBD1 matching over 7 bases. Germline-derived CDR1 and CDR2 are WSHSY and SAAADI. V was clipped by 4 bases and J by 8 bases; unmatched bases: 5. The CDR3 extends over 13 amino acids. CDR3 coding DNA: TGCGCCAGCAGTGTGCGACAGGGTTATGAGCAGTTCTTC. Its translation is CASSVRQGYEQFF.

This clonotype has only a few counts. The chain is built from TRBV11-2 and TRBJ2-1; D unclear. The germline V and J ends were trimmed by 0 bases and 9 bases, with 9 bases remaining between them. CDR1 and CDR2 from the germline V gene are SGHAT and FQNNGV. The CDR3 is 13 amino acids. CDR3 loop: CASSLEDFGEQFF. CDR3 nucleotides: TGTGCCAGCAGCTTAGAAGATTTTGGTGAGCAGTTCTTC.

The CDR3 nucleotides are TGTGCCAGCAGCTCGCCATGGGGCGGCACAGATACGCAGTATTTT. This codes for CASSSPWGGTDTQYF. The rearrangement links TRBV5-4 to TRBJ2-3; D possibly corresponds to TRBD1 (5 bases). The CDR3 spans 15 residues. The germline CDR1 and CDR2 sequences are SGHNT and YYREEE (reference sequence). The V end was cut by 3 bases, the J end by 1 base, with 12 bases between.

This clonotype was recorded at least ten times. V is TRBV20-1 and J is TRBJ1-2; no clear D gene. Germline loops: CDR1 DFQATT, CDR2 SNEGSKA (reference sequence). V was cut by 5 bases and J by 0 bases, with 10 bases left in between. This CDR3 comprises 13 residues. CDR3 sequence reads: CSAFRWTNYGYTF. The CDR3 bases are TGCAGTGCTTTCCGGTGGACTAACTATGGCTACACCTTC.

The V call is TRBV12-3 or TRBV12-4, the J call TRBJ1-1; 8 positions match TRBD1. CDR3 length: 15 residues. Trimming removed 6 bases from V and 4 bases from J; junction bases left unmatched: 10. The CDR3 DNA is TGTGCCAGCAGCCCCGTTGGCAGGGGGCCCACTGAAGCTTTCTTT. It yields the protein CASSPVGRGPTEAFF.

The chain is built from TRBV5-1 and TRBJ2-1; maybe TRBD2 (7 bases). This CDR3 is built from 17 residues. Trimming pared 4 bases from V and 1 base from J, leaving 18 bases between. CDR1 and CDR2 (germline): SGHRS, YFSETQ. The DNA for the CDR3 is TGCGCCAGCAGCCCCGGAGGGGGGGCGAGGTCCTACAATGAGCAGTTCTTC. Its translation: CASSPGGGARSYNEQFF. Filled out from reference TRBV5-1 and TRBJ2-1, the complete variable domain reads KAGVTQTPRYLIKTRGQQVTLSCSPISGHRSVSWYQQTPGQGLQFLFEYFSETQRNKGNFPGRFSGRQFSNSRSEMNVSTLELGDSALYLCASSPGGGARSYNEQFFGPGTRLTVL.

This rearrangement joins TRBV28 to TRBJ1-5, with no clear D. Germline V gene sequence: CDR1 MDHEN, CDR2 SYDVKM. This CDR3 has 15 amino acids. Trimming took off 4 bases at V and 2 bases at J, with 12 bases between the two ends. The CDR3 DNA sequence: TGTGCCAGCAGTTCCCTAGCTGCAGGCAATCAGCCCCAGCATTTT. Protein sequence: CASSSLAAGNQPQHF.

The V call is TRBV20-1, the J call TRBJ2-6; D ambiguous. CDR1 is DFQATT, CDR2 SNEGSKA, per germline (reference sequence). The CDR3 spans 15 residues. Trimming shortened V by 3 bases and J by 0 bases, and 9 bases separated the two germline ends. The CDR3 DNA sequence: TGCAGTGCTAGCCCTAGATCCTCTGGGGCCAACGTCCTGACTTTC. Amino acid sequence: CSASPRSSGANVLTF.

The chain employs TRBV6-1 and TRBJ2-7; no definite D call. CDR3 length: 14 amino acids. Deletions cut 8 bases from V and 4 bases from J, with 18 bases between. CDR1 is MNHNS, CDR2 SASEGT, per germline. For the CDR3, the DNA is TGTGCCAGCCGAAGACTCACGAACAGTTACGAGCAGTACTTC. Translation gives CASRRLTNSYEQYF.